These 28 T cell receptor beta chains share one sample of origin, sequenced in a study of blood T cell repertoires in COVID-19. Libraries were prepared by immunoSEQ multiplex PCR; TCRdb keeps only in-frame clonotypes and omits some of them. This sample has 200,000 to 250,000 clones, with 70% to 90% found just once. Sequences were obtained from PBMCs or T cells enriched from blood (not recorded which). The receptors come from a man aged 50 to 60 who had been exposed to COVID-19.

CDR3 residues: CASSSGQVYTGELFF. The CDR3 nucleotides are TGTGCCAGCAGCTCGGGACAGGTTTACACCGGGGAGCTGTTTTTT. The V call is TRBV7-9, the J call TRBJ2-2; 8 positions match TRBD1. Germline CDR1 and CDR2: SEHNR and FQNEAQ (reference sequence). This CDR3 has 15 amino acids. J lost 3 bases, V lost 4 bases, and 4 bases had no gene match.

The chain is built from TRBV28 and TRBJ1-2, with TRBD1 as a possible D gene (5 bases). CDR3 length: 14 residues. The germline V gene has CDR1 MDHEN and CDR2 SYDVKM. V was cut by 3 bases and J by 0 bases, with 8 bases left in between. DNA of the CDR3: TGTGCCAGCAGTTTTTCGACAGCTAACTATGGCTACACCTTC. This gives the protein CASSFSTANYGYTF.

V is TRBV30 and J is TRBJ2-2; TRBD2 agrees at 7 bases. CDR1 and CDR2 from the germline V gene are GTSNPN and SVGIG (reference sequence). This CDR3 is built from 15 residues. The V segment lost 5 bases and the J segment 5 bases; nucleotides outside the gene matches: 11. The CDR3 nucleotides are TGTGCCTGGGGGCCGGGGGGAAAAAGGACCGGGGAGCTGTTTTTT. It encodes CAWGPGGKRTGELFF.

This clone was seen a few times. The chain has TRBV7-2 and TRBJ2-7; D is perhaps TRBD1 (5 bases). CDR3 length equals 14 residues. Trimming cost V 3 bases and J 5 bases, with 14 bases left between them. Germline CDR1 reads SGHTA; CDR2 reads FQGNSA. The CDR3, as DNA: TGTGCCAGCAGCTTGGTAGGGGCCGTACACGAGCAGTACTTC. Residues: CASSLVGAVHEQYF.

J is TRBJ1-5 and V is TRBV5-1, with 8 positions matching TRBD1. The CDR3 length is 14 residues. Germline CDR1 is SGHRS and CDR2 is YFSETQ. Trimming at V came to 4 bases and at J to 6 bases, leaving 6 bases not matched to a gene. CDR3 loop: CASSTGQGSQPQHF. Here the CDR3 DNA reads TGCGCCAGCAGCACCGGACAGGGAAGTCAGCCCCAGCATTTT.

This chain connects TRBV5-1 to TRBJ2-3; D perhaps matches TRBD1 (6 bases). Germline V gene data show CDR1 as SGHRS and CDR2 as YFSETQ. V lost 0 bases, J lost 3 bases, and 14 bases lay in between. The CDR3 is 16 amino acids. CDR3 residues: CASSLGRGRGTDTQYF. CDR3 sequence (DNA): TGCGCCAGCAGCTTGGGCAGGGGTAGAGGTACAGATACGCAGTATTTT. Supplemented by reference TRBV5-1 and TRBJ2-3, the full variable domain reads KAGVTQTPRYLIKTRGQQVTLSCSPISGHRSVSWYQQTPGQGLQFLFEYFSETQRNKGNFPGRFSGRQFSNSRSEMNVSTLELGDSALYLCASSLGRGRGTDTQYFGPGTRLTVL.

The CDR3 region has the DNA TGCGCCAGCAGCCCCCGGGACAGGATTTTGAACACTGAAGCTTTCTTT. Translated: CASSPRDRILNTEAFF. V is TRBV23-1 and J is TRBJ1-1; 8 nucleotides agree with TRBD1. Being an ORF, TRBV23-1 has a function that is uncertain. This CDR3 has 16 amino acids. Germline trimming cut 6 bases from V and 0 bases from J; bases unmatched to any gene: 9.

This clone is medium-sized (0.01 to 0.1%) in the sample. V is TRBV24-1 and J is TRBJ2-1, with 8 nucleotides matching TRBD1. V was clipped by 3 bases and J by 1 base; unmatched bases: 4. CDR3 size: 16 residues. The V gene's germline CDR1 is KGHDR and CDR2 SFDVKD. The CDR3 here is CATSDPGTGSYNEQFF. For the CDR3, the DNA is TGTGCCACCAGTGATCCCGGGACAGGATCCTACAATGAGCAGTTCTTC.

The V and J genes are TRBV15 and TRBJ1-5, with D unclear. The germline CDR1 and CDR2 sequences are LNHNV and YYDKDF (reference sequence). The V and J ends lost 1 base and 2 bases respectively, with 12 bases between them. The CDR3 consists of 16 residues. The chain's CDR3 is CATSRGPREGNQPQHF. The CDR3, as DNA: TGTGCCACCAGCAGAGGTCCGAGGGAAGGCAATCAGCCCCAGCATTTT.

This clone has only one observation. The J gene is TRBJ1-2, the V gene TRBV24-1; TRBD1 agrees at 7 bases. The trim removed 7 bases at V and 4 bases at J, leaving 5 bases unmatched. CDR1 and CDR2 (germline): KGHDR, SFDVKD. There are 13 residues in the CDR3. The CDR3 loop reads CATRQTGSYGYTF. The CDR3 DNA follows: TGTGCCACCAGGCAGACAGGGAGCTATGGCTACACCTTC.

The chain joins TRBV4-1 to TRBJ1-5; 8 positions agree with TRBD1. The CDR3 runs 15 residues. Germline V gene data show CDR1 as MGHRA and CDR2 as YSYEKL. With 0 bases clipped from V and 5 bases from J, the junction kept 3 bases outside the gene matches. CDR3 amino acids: CASSQDHRGDQPQHF. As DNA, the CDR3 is TGCGCCAGCAGCCAAGATCACAGGGGGGATCAGCCCCAGCATTTT.

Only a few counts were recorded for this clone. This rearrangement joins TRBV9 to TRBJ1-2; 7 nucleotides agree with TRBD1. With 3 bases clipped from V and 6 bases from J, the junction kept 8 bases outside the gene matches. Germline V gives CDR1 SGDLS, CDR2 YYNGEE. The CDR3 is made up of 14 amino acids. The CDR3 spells CASSAQTGPHGYTF. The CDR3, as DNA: TGTGCCAGCAGCGCTCAGACAGGGCCCCATGGCTACACCTTC.

The CDR3 coding sequence is TGTGCCACCAGCAGCCGGGACACCCGTCGGGAGCTGTTTTTT. Protein sequence: CATSSRDTRRELFF. The V gene is TRBV15, the J gene TRBJ2-2; TRBD1 is a possible D gene (6 bases). Germline lookup yields CDR1 LNHNV and CDR2 YYDKDF (reference sequence). Trimming shortened V by 3 bases and J by 9 bases, and 14 bases separated the two germline ends. The CDR3 length is 14 residues.

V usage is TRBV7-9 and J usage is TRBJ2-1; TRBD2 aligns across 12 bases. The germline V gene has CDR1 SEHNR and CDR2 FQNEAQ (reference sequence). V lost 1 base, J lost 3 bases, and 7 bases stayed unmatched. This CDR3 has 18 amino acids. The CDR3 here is CASSLGETSGSNYNEQFF. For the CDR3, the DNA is TGTGCCAGCAGCTTAGGGGAGACTAGCGGGAGTAACTACAATGAGCAGTTCTTC.

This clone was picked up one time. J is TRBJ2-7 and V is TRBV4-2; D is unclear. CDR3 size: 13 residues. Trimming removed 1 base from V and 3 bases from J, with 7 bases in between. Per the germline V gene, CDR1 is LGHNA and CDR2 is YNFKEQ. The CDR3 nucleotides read TGTGCCAGCAGCCAAGGCCGGAGCTACGAGCAGTACGTC. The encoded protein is CASSQGRSYEQYV.

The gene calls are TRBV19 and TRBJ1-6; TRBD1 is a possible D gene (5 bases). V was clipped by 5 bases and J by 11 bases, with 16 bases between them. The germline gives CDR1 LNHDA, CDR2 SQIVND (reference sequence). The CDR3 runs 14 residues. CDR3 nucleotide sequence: TGTGCCAGTAGTGCAGGGTTTGGCGGAGCACCCCTCCACTTT. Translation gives CASSAGFGGAPLHF.

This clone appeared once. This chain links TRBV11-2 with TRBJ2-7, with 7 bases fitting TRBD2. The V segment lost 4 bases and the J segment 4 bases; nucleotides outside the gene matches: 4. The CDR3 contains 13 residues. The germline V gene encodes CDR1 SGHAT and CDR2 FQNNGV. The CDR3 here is CASSSGLRYEQYF. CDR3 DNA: TGTGCCAGCAGCTCGGGACTACGTTACGAGCAGTACTTC.

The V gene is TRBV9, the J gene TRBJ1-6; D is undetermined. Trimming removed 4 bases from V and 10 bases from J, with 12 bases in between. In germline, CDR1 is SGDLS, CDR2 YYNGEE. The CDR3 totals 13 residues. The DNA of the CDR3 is TGTGCCAGCAGCACGGGTCCTTCCTCACCCCTCCACTTT. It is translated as CASSTGPSSPLHF.

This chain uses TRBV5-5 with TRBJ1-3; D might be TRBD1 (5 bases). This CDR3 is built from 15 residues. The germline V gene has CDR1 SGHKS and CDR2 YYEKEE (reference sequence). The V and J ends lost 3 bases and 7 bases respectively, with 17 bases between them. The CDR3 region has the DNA TGTGCCAGCAGCTCCGAGATATTTCGGGGGAACACCATATATTTT. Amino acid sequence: CASSSEIFRGNTIYF. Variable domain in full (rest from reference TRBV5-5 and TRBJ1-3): DAGVTQSPTHLIKTRGQQVTLRCSPISGHKSVSWYQQVLGQGPQFIFQYYEKEERGRGNFPDRFSARQFPNYSSELNVNALLLGDSALYLCASSSEIFRGNTIYFGEGSWLTVV.

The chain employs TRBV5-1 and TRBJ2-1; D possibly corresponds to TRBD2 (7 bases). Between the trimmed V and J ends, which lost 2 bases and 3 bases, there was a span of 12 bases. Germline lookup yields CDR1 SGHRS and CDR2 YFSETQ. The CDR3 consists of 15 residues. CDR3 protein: CASSLRGAVYNEQFF. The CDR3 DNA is TGCGCCAGCAGCTTACGGGGGGCCGTCTACAATGAGCAGTTCTTC.

The CDR3 loop reads CAISGGQNYGYTF. The CDR3 bases are TGTGCCATCAGCGGGGGACAGAACTATGGCTACACCTTC. The rearrangement links TRBV10-3 to TRBJ1-2; 7 bases map to TRBD1. After removal of 6 bases from V and 2 bases from J, the junction contained 3 bases not matched to a gene. CDR3 length: 13 amino acids. Germline V CDR1 and CDR2: ENHRY, SYGVKD.

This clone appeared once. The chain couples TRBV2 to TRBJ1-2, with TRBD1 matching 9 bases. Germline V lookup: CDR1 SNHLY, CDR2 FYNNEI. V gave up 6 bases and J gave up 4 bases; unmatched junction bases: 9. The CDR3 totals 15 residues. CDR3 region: CASSTDRGIGYGYTF. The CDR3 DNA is TGTGCCAGCAGCACGGACAGGGGAATCGGCTATGGCTACACCTTC. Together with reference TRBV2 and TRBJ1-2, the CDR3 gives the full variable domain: EPEVTQTPSHQVTQMGQEVILRCVPISNHLYFYWYRQILGQKVEFLVSFYNNEISEKSEIFDDQFSVERPDGSNFTLKIRSTKLEDSAMYFCASSTDRGIGYGYTFGSGTRLTVV.

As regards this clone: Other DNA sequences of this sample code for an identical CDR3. The CDR3 DNA is TGCGCCAGCAGCTTGGGACAGGGCGAGACCCAGTACTTC. Encoded protein: CASSLGQGETQYF. V is TRBV5-1 and J is TRBJ2-5; 7 bases line up with TRBD1. This CDR3 has 13 residues. Germline V gene data show CDR1 as SGHRS and CDR2 as YFSETQ. V trimming: 0 bases; J trimming: 5 bases; junction bases outside the gene matches: 1.

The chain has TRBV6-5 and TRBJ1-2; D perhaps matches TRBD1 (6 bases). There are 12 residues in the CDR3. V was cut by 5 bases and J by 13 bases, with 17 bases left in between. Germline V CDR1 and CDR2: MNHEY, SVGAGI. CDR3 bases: TGTGCCAGCAGTCCCAGGGGTACCCCCTTCACCTTC. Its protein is CASSPRGTPFTF.

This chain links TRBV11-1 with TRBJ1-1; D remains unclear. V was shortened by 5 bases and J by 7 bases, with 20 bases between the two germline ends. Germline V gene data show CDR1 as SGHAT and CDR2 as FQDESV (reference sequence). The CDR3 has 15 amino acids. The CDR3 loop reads CASSPRWVGLHEAFF. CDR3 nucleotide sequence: TGTGCCAGCAGCCCTAGGTGGGTAGGACTTCATGAAGCTTTCTTT. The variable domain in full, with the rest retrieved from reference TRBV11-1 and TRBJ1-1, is EAEVAQSPRYKITEKSQAVAFWCDPISGHATLYWYRQILGQGPELLVQFQDESVVDDSQLPKDRFSAERLKGVDSTLKIQPAELGDSAMYLCASSPRWVGLHEAFFGQGTRLTVV.

The CDR3 loop is CASSGPNQHF. The CDR3 nucleotides read TGCGCCAGCAGTGGGCCGAACCAGCATTTT. The chain couples TRBV10-1 to TRBJ1-5; D unclear. V dropped 4 bases and J dropped 12 bases, with 7 bases sitting between them. The germline V gene encodes CDR1 WNHNN and CDR2 SYGVQD (reference sequence). There are 10 residues in the CDR3.

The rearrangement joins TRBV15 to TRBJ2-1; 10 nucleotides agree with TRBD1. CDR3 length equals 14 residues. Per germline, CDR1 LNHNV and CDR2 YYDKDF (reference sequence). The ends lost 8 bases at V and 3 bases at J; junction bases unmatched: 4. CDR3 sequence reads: CATDRGLNYNEQFF. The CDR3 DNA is TGTGCCACCGACAGGGGGCTGAACTACAATGAGCAGTTCTTC.

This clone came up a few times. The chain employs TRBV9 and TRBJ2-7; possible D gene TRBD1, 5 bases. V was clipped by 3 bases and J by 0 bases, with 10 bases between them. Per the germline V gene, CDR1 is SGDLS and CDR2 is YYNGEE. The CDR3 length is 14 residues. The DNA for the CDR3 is TGTGCCAGCAGCGCCCATGGGGCCTCCTACGAGCAGTACTTC. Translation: CASSAHGASYEQYF.